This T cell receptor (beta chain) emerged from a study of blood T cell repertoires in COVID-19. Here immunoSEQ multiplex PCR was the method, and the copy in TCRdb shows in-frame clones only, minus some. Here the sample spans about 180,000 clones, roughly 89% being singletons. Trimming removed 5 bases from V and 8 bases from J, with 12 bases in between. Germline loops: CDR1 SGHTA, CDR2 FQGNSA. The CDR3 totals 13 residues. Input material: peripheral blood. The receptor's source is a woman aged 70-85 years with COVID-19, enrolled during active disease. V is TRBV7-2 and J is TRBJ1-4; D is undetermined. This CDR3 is CASSTTPGEKLFF. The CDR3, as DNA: TGTGCCAGCAGCACAACCCCGGGAGAAAAACTGTTTTTT. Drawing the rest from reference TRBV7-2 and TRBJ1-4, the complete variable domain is GAGVSQSPSNKVTEKGKDVELRCDPISGHTALYWYRQSLGQGLEFLIYFQGNSAPDKSGLPSDRFSAERTGGSVSTLTIQRTQQEDSAVYLCASSTTPGEKLFFGSGTQLSVL.